A selection of T cell receptor beta chains follows, all from one sample in a study of blood T cell repertoires in COVID-19. Sequencing used immunoSEQ multiplex PCR; TCRdb keeps in-frame clones, though not all of them. The repertoire holds roughly 55,000 clones, with approximately 80% as singletons. The source material was peripheral blood. Receptors originate from a human donor in a cohort sampled during active COVID-19. The CDR3 runs from the conserved cysteine through the conserved F or W. A D gene is named only where the DNA matches it firmly. Clone size is given for some rows only: seen once, a few or many times, or a class if the clone is expanded.

CDR3: CASSPRQGRETQYF; DNA: TGTGCCAGCAGTCCCAGACAGGGCAGGGAGACCCAGTACTTC; J: TRBJ2-5; size: .; V: TRBV7-2; D: TRBD1
CDR3: CASSEPGGKSYEQYF; DNA: TGTGCCAGCAGTGAACCCGGCGGAAAGTCCTACGAGCAGTACTTC; J: TRBJ2-7; size: .; V: TRBV6-1; D: .
CDR3: CASINRVDNIQYF; DNA: TGTGCCAGCATAAACAGGGTAGACAACATTCAGTACTTC; J: TRBJ2-4; size: .; V: TRBV28; D: .
CDR3: CASSSKTVLAAYNEQFF; DNA: TGCGCCAGCAGCTCAAAGACGGTCCTAGCCGCGTACAATGAGCAGTTCTTC; J: TRBJ2-1; size: .; V: TRBV5-1; D: .
CDR3: CASSLGQGHNSPLHF; DNA: TGTGCCAGCAGCTTAGGACAGGGTCATAATTCACCCCTCCACTTT; J: TRBJ1-6; size: few; V: TRBV5-6; D: TRBD1
CDR3: CATSVQREGLSTQYF; DNA: TGTGCCACCAGTGTCCAGCGGGAGGGCCTTTCTACGCAGTATTTT; J: TRBJ2-3; size: .; V: TRBV24-1; D: TRBD2
CDR3: CASEDDTSYEQYF; DNA: TGTGCCAGCGAAGACGACACATCCTACGAGCAGTACTTC; J: TRBJ2-7; size: .; V: TRBV12-3/TRBV12-4; D: .
CDR3: CASSPGGGLYQPQHF; DNA: TGTGCCAGCAGCCCCGGGGGGGGCCTTTATCAGCCCCAGCATTTT; J: TRBJ1-5; size: .; V: TRBV28; D: .
CDR3: CASSLDRGTDTQYF; DNA: TGTGCCAGCAGCTTGGACAGAGGCACAGATACGCAGTATTTT; J: TRBJ2-3; size: .; V: TRBV5-4; D: .
CDR3: CASSVREQETQYF; DNA: TGTGCCAGCAGCGTCCGGGAACAAGAGACCCAGTACTTC; J: TRBJ2-5; size: .; V: TRBV7-6; D: .
CDR3: CASSRGQGAYEQYF; DNA: TGTGCCAGCAGCCGAGGACAGGGGGCCTACGAGCAGTACTTC; J: TRBJ2-7; size: .; V: TRBV6-5; D: TRBD1
CDR3: CASSLRDPVRESEQFF; DNA: TGTGCCAGCAGTTTGAGGGATCCGGTCCGGGAAAGTGAGCAGTTCTTC; J: TRBJ2-1; size: .; V: TRBV27; D: .
CDR3: CASSLGEAGELFF; DNA: TGTGCCAGCAGTTTGGGGGAGGCCGGGGAGCTGTTTTTT; J: TRBJ2-2; size: .; V: TRBV6-6; D: .
CDR3: CASSLYKSGDRGGEQFF; DNA: TGTGCCAGCAGTTTATATAAGAGTGGGGACAGGGGCGGTGAGCAGTTCTTC; J: TRBJ2-1; size: .; V: TRBV27; D: TRBD1
CDR3: CASSLRARDTQYF; DNA: TGTGCCAGCAGTCTCAGGGCTCGGGATACGCAGTATTTT; J: TRBJ2-3; size: .; V: TRBV6-5; D: .
CDR3: CASILQGRVETQYF; DNA: TGTGCCAGCATCCTCCAGGGGAGAGTGGAGACCCAGTACTTC; J: TRBJ2-5; size: .; V: TRBV5-6; D: .
CDR3: CASSIATGIDYEQYF; DNA: TGTGCCAGTAGTATAGCTACCGGGATAGACTACGAGCAGTACTTC; J: TRBJ2-7; size: .; V: TRBV19; D: .
CDR3: CASSLAREKLFF; DNA: TGTGCCAGCAGCTTGGCCCGTGAAAAACTGTTTTTT; J: TRBJ1-4; size: .; V: TRBV5-6; D: .
CDR3: CASSIEGTGVIGYTF; DNA: TGTGCCAGTAGTATCGAGGGGACAGGGGTTATCGGCTACACCTTC; J: TRBJ1-2; size: .; V: TRBV19; D: TRBD1
CDR3: CASSQGGLALTGELFF; DNA: TGCGCCAGCAGCCAAGGGGGACTAGCGCTTACCGGGGAGCTGTTTTTT; J: TRBJ2-2; size: .; V: TRBV4-3; D: TRBD2
CDR3: CATFGLAGPRGTGELFF; DNA: TGTGCCACCTTCGGACTAGCGGGACCCCGGGGCACCGGGGAGCTGTTTTTT; J: TRBJ2-2; size: once; V: TRBV24-1; D: TRBD2
CDR3: CASSLGGSNTGELFF; DNA: TGCGCCAGCAGCTTGGGAGGGTCGAACACCGGGGAGCTGTTTTTT; J: TRBJ2-2; size: few; V: TRBV5-1; D: .
CDR3: CASSIEGFGQGAKNIQYF; DNA: TGTGCCAGTAGTATAGAAGGTTTCGGACAGGGGGCGAAAAACATTCAGTACTTC; J: TRBJ2-4; size: few; V: TRBV19; D: TRBD1
CDR3: CASSLETRGRITDTQYF; DNA: TGTGCCAGCAGCTTAGAAACTCGCGGGAGGATCACAGATACGCAGTATTTT; J: TRBJ2-3; size: .; V: TRBV13; D: TRBD2
CDR3: CASSPSPGGASYGYTF; DNA: TGTGCCAGCAGCCCCTCGCCCGGGGGGGCGAGTTATGGCTACACCTTC; J: TRBJ1-2; size: .; V: TRBV7-9; D: .
CDR3: CASSVGLNTGELFF; DNA: TGTGCCAGCAGCGTAGGGCTTAACACCGGGGAGCTGTTTTTT; J: TRBJ2-2; size: few; V: TRBV9; D: .
CDR3: CASSLANARYGYTF; DNA: TGTGCCAGCAGCTTGGCCAACGCTCGGTATGGCTACACCTTC; J: TRBJ1-2; size: .; V: TRBV5-4; D: .
CDR3: CASSESSSGANVLTF; DNA: TGTGCCAGCAGTGAATCCTCCTCTGGGGCCAACGTCCTGACTTTC; J: TRBJ2-6; size: .; V: TRBV6-1; D: .
CDR3: CASSYSNEAFF; DNA: TGCGCCAGCAGCTACAGCAATGAAGCTTTCTTT; J: TRBJ1-1; size: once; V: TRBV10-2; D: .
CDR3: CAISEGQGEKLFF; DNA: TGTGCCATCAGTGAGGGACAGGGAGAGAAACTGTTTTTT; J: TRBJ1-4; size: few; V: TRBV10-3; D: TRBD1
CDR3: CASSYRAGRNQPQHF; DNA: TGTGCCAGCAGTTACAGGGCAGGGAGGAATCAGCCCCAGCATTTT; J: TRBJ1-5; size: .; V: TRBV6-5; D: .
CDR3: CATGVGTGGETQYF; DNA: TGTGCCACGGGGGTCGGGACAGGGGGAGAGACCCAGTACTTC; J: TRBJ2-5; size: .; V: TRBV10-3; D: TRBD1
CDR3: CASSSLDRGDYEQYF; DNA: TGTGCCAGCAGCTCCTTGGACAGGGGGGACTACGAGCAGTACTTC; J: TRBJ2-7; size: .; V: TRBV11-2; D: TRBD1
CDR3: CASSQGRAYSGANVLTF; DNA: TGCGCCAGCAGCCAGGGCAGGGCGTACTCTGGGGCCAACGTCCTGACTTTC; J: TRBJ2-6; size: .; V: TRBV4-1; D: .
CDR3: CASSLPGTKRHEQFF; DNA: TGTGCCAGCAGCTTACCTGGGACTAAGAGACATGAGCAGTTCTTC; J: TRBJ2-1; size: .; V: TRBV7-2; D: TRBD2
CDR3: CASSHSGTRPQETQYF; DNA: TGTGCCAGCAGTCATTCCGGGACTAGGCCTCAAGAGACCCAGTACTTC; J: TRBJ2-5; size: .; V: TRBV7-6; D: TRBD2
CDR3: CASSVVPGGPEQYF; DNA: TGTGCCAGCAGCGTAGTACCGGGGGGGCCGGAGCAGTACTTC; J: TRBJ2-7; size: .; V: TRBV9; D: TRBD2
CDR3: CASSFDSGLAGEGGELFF; DNA: TGTGCCAGCAGCTTCGATAGTGGGCTAGCGGGAGAGGGCGGGGAGCTGTTTTTT; J: TRBJ2-2; size: .; V: TRBV11-2; D: TRBD2
CDR3: CASRTEYSNQPQHF; DNA: TGTGCCAGCAGGACAGAGTATAGCAATCAGCCCCAGCATTTT; J: TRBJ1-5; size: few; V: TRBV28; D: .
CDR3: CARSELAGGPSREQYF; DNA: TGTGCCAGAAGCGAACTAGCGGGAGGGCCCTCGAGGGAGCAGTACTTC; J: TRBJ2-7; size: .; V: TRBV5-3; D: TRBD2
CDR3: CASSSRGQGKGDTQYF; DNA: TGTGCCAGTAGTTCGAGGGGACAGGGGAAGGGAGATACGCAGTATTTT; J: TRBJ2-3; size: .; V: TRBV19; D: TRBD1
CDR3: CASSPPTTGLPHEQFF; DNA: TGTGCCAGCAGCCCTCCGACGACAGGATTACCTCATGAGCAGTTCTTC; J: TRBJ2-1; size: once; V: TRBV27; D: .
CDR3: CASSLGDRVTDTQYF; DNA: TGTGCCAGCAGCTTAGGGGACAGGGTTACAGATACGCAGTATTTT; J: TRBJ2-3; size: .; V: TRBV7-7; D: TRBD1
CDR3: CASGTTGRGANVLTF; DNA: TGTGCCAGCGGTACGACAGGGCGCGGGGCCAACGTCCTGACTTTC; J: TRBJ2-6; size: once; V: TRBV28; D: TRBD1
CDR3: CASSGAGVRSYEQYF; DNA: TGTGCCAGCAGTGGGGCAGGGGTAAGGTCCTACGAGCAGTACTTC; J: TRBJ2-7; size: .; V: TRBV28; D: .
CDR3: CSASRTTSRDTQYF; DNA: TGCAGTGCTAGTCGCACTACCAGTAGAGATACGCAGTATTTT; J: TRBJ2-3; size: .; V: TRBV20-1; D: .
CDR3: CASSQDGGTASYEQYF; DNA: TGCGCCAGCAGCCAAGATGGAGGGACCGCCTCCTACGAGCAGTACTTC; J: TRBJ2-7; size: .; V: TRBV4-1; D: .
CDR3: CASSYSEGRIYEQYF; DNA: TGTGCCAGCAGTTACTCGGAGGGACGGATCTACGAGCAGTACTTC; J: TRBJ2-7; size: .; V: TRBV6-5; D: .
CDR3: CASSSRLAGGPGRDTQYF; DNA: TGTGCCAGCAGCTCGAGACTAGCGGGAGGGCCCGGGAGAGATACGCAGTATTTT; J: TRBJ2-3; size: .; V: TRBV7-8; D: TRBD2